The source of this T cell receptor (beta chain) is a study of T cell responses to AZD1222 COVID-19 vaccine. Notes on the study in general: A mostly white British donor set with more females was recruited, and clonal diversity was possibly underestimated. Spike-specific TCR repertoires showed rising breadth and depth after two AZD1222 doses. The study reported that nearly half of spike-specific TCRs target unmutated variant regions. CD4 TCRs covered the whole spike, strongest at regions 160-218 and 743-854.

Assay used: immunoSEQ multiplex PCR; TCRdb lists only in-frame clones, some missing. The table shows under 140,000 clones, with around 82% occurring only once. The V gene lost 5 bases and the J gene lost 4 bases, with 9 bases spanning the gap. The CDR3 sequence is 13 residues long. Concerning this clone itself: Its target is not known.

This specimen consisted of peripheral blood, obtained on day 0 of AZD1222 vaccination. The chain employs TRBV12-3 or TRBV12-4 and TRBJ1-5, with unresolved D. The sequence was obtained from an adult in good health. The CDR3 sequence: CASSGFSNQPQHF. The DNA of the CDR3 is TGTGCCAGCAGTGGGTTTTCGAATCAGCCCCAGCATTTT.